This T cell receptor (beta chain) was observed in a study of T-cell reconstitution after alpha-beta-depleted transplantation in children. The CDR3 is made up of 14 amino acids. Trimming pared 4 bases from V and 3 bases from J, leaving 12 bases between. Germline V gives CDR1 MDHEN, CDR2 SYDVKM. Molecular barcoding with unique molecular identifiers was used for the TCRbeta library. TCRdb re-derived calls from the PCR reads in MiXCR, one entry per CDR3 protein. The data contain 230,000 or so distinct CDR3 sequences, 9.7% of them singletons. This clonotype has ten or more counts. The TCR comes from a human donor who donated a stem cell graft to a child with SCID. This chain joins TRBV28 and TRBJ1-2, with a weak D call TRBD1 (5 bases). The sample here was PBMCs from the stem cell graft donor, taken from the stem cell graft. The CDR3 bases are TGTGCCAGCAGTTCTTCCGGGGCTTACTATGGCTACACCTTC. Translated: CASSSSGAYYGYTF.